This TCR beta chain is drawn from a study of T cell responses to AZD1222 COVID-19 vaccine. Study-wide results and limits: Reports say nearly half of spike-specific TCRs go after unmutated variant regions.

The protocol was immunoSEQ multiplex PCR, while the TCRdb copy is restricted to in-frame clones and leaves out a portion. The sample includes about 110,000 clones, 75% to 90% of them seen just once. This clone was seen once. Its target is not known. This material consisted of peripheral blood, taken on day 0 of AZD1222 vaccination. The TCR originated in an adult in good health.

The CDR3 sequence is CATSAPGTGGSGYGYTF. The CDR3 coding sequence is TGTGCCACCAGCGCACCCGGGACAGGGGGTTCTGGCTATGGCTACACCTTC. This chain connects TRBV15 to TRBJ1-2; TRBD1 aligns across 11 bases. Unmatched junction bases numbered 12, after V lost 5 bases and J lost 4 bases. This CDR3 spans 17 amino acids. Germline V gives CDR1 LNHNV, CDR2 YYDKDF (reference sequence). The full variable domain, with the rest looked up from reference TRBV15 and TRBJ1-2, is DAMVIQNPRYQVTQFGKPVTLSCSQTLNHNVMYWYQQKSSQAPKLLFHYYDKDFNNEADTPDNFQSRRPNTSFCFLDIRSPGLGDTAMYLCATSAPGTGGSGYGYTFGSGTRLTVV.